The next 13 T cell receptor beta chains were all read from a single sample in a study of regulatory T cells in long-lasting Graves disease. The TCR beta library used iRepertoire HTBI primers with Arm-PCR amplification of CDR3. Each CDR3 protein is one row after TCRdb ran MiXCR on the multiplex PCR reads. The sample lists 350,000 to 450,000 distinct CDR3 sequences, around 23% seen once, with roughly an eighth in the top ten. Time point of the sample: persistent/refractory GD, antithyroid drugs over 5 years with positive TRAb. Researchers made the TCR library from RNA that was extracted from PBMCs. Sequenced material: peripheral blood mononuclear cells (PBMCs), taken when the disease was refractory, from a patient treated with antithyroid drugs. Receptors originate from a female donor with Graves disease.

V usage is TRBV20-1 and J usage is TRBJ2-5, with TRBD2 matching 8 bases. This CDR3 spans 13 amino acids. CDR1 and CDR2 (germline): DFQATT, SNEGSKA (reference sequence). V was clipped by 1 base and J by 7 bases; unmatched bases: 5. CDR3 region: CSARGTSGLTQYF. In nucleotides, the CDR3 is TGCAGTGCTAGAGGCACTAGCGGCCTGACCCAGTACTTC.

This clonotype has ten or more counts. The chain carries TRBV29-1 and TRBJ1-4, with D tentatively TRBD1 (6 bases). CDR1 and CDR2 from the germline V gene are SQVTM and ANQGSEA. This CDR3 spans 15 amino acids. The ends were cut back, 4 bases at V and 10 bases at J, with 22 bases in the middle. As DNA, the CDR3 is TGCAGCGTTGTTGTGCCAGGACAGCCCACGGGAAAACTGTTTTTT. Translation: CSVVVPGQPTGKLFF.

This clonotype was picked up many times. This chain uses TRBV2 with TRBJ1-1; D is unresolved. This CDR3 is 11 amino acids long. The ends were cut back, 8 bases at V and 2 bases at J, with 6 bases in the middle. CDR1 is SNHLY and CDR2 is FYNNEI in the germline V gene. This CDR3 is CASFGNTEAFF. The CDR3 DNA follows: TGTGCCAGCTTTGGAAACACTGAAGCTTTCTTT.

This chain links TRBV6-5 with TRBJ2-7; the match to TRBD2 covers 8 bases. V lost 0 bases and J lost 0; bases outside the gene matches: 4. The CDR3 spans 16 residues. Germline CDR1 and CDR2: MNHEY and SVGAGI. This CDR3 reads CASSYSREALSYEQYF. The CDR3 nucleotides are TGTGCCAGCAGTTACTCGCGGGAGGCCCTCTCCTACGAGCAGTACTTC.

The rearrangement joins TRBV20-1 to TRBJ2-7; 9 bases match TRBD2. The CDR3 totals 15 residues. The J segment lost 2 bases and the V segment lost 0 bases, leaving 5 bases of the junction unmatched. Germline values: CDR1 DFQATT, CDR2 SNEGSKA (reference sequence). CDR3 protein: CSARDHLAGTYEQYF. DNA of the CDR3: TGCAGTGCTAGAGATCACCTAGCGGGGACCTACGAGCAGTACTTC.

The chain has TRBV4-1 and TRBJ2-5; D is undetermined. Trimming took off 0 bases at V and 0 bases at J, with 11 bases between the two ends. The CDR3 is 16 residues long. Germline V gives CDR1 MGHRA, CDR2 YSYEKL. For the CDR3, the DNA is TGCGCCAGCAGCCAAGATAACCTAGGCCACCAAGAGACCCAGTACTTC. Protein: CASSQDNLGHQETQYF.

The V call is TRBV5-1, the J call TRBJ1-1; D remains ambiguous. Trimming pared 0 bases from V and 4 bases from J, leaving 10 bases between. Germline CDR1 SGHRS, CDR2 YFSETQ. CDR3 length equals 14 residues. The CDR3 sequence is CASSLEVGGTEAFF. The DNA of the CDR3 is TGCGCCAGCAGCTTGGAGGTGGGAGGCACTGAAGCTTTCTTT.

This sequence joins TRBV9 and TRBJ2-3; the D is unclear. V shed 5 bases and J shed 0 bases, with 13 bases lying between them. The CDR3 covers 15 residues. CDR1 SGDLS and CDR2 YYNGEE come from the germline V gene. DNA of the CDR3: TGTGCCAGCAGTTACACCAGGATGAGCACAGATACGCAGTATTTT. Translating gives CASSYTRMSTDTQYF.

This clonotype was observed many times. The chain is built from TRBV12-3 or TRBV12-4 and TRBJ2-7, with 13 bases fitting TRBD2. J was trimmed by 7 bases and V by 6 bases; bases with no gene match: 6. This CDR3 comprises 14 residues. DNA for the CDR3: TGTGCCAGCAGATGGACTAGCGGGAGCTGGGAGCAGTACTTC. Translating it yields CASRWTSGSWEQYF.

There are many counts of this clonotype. The rearrangement joins TRBV28 to TRBJ1-5, with D possibly TRBD1 on 5 matching bases. From germline, CDR1 is MDHEN and CDR2 SYDVKM. This CDR3 is 11 amino acids long. V dropped 10 bases and J dropped 4 bases, with 8 bases sitting between them. CDR3 DNA sequence: TGTGCCACCTCAGGGAATCAGCCCCAGCATTTT. Translated, it gives CATSGNQPQHF.

This chain links TRBV15 with TRBJ1-1; no firm D call. This CDR3 comprises 12 residues. Germline CDR1 and CDR2: LNHNV and YYDKDF (reference sequence). The CDR3 sequence is CTLNPLNTEAFF. The DNA for the CDR3 is TGTACTCTAAACCCTTTGAACACTGAAGCTTTCTTT.

The chain links TRBV9 to TRBJ2-2; 7 nucleotides align to TRBD1. Germline-derived CDR1 and CDR2 are SGDLS and YYNGEE. The CDR3 is 16 amino acids. Trimming took 3 bases from V and 6 from J; bases not matched to a gene: 11. The CDR3 region is CASSADRALSAGELFF. CDR3 nucleotides: TGTGCCAGCAGCGCTGACAGGGCCCTCAGCGCCGGGGAGCTGTTTTTT.

This clonotype turned up a few times. Given a much more abundant clone one base away, this may be a read error. This rearrangement joins TRBV2 to TRBJ2-5; 12 nucleotides line up with TRBD2. The CDR3 runs 15 residues. Germline CDR1 reads SNHLY; CDR2 reads FYNNEI. With 8 bases clipped from V and 1 base from J, the junction kept 5 bases outside the gene matches. This CDR3 reads CASVTGLAGQETQYF. The CDR3 bases are TGTGCCAGCGTCACGGGACTAGCGGGCCAAGAGACCCAGTACTTC.